What follows are 13 T cell receptor beta chains derived from one specimen sequenced in a study of OX40 agonist ivuxolimab in advanced cancers. Only in-frame clones appear in the TCRdb table, and some are missing; sequencing was by immunoSEQ multiplex PCR. The sample holds 65,000 to 85,000 clones, approximately 90% seen once. Material: CD4+ or CD8+ T cells sorted from blood, obtained in a trial of the OX40 agonist ivuxolimab. The receptors shown here come from an adult with an advanced solid tumor such as melanoma, head and neck, liver or kidney cancer.

This chain uses TRBV9 with TRBJ2-1; maybe TRBD2 (6 bases). Deletions cut 4 bases from V and 6 bases from J, with 20 bases between. Germline CDR1 reads SGDLS; CDR2 reads YYNGEE. There are 16 residues in the CDR3. CDR3 bases: TGTGCCAGCAGCACCCCGAGGAGGGGAGCGGTCAATGAGCAGTTCTTC. Translated: CASSTPRRGAVNEQFF.

This chain connects TRBV10-2 to TRBJ1-2, with a tentative D call TRBD1 (5 bases). The CDR3 is made up of 14 amino acids. The V gene lost 2 bases and the J gene lost 2 bases, with 9 bases spanning the gap. Germline assignment: CDR1 WSHSY and CDR2 SAAADI. The CDR3 here is CASSEAGPNYGYTF. The CDR3 nucleotides read TGCGCCAGCAGTGAGGCAGGGCCCAACTATGGCTACACCTTC.

V and J are TRBV14 and TRBJ2-7, with D perhaps TRBD2 (7 bases). Germline assignment: CDR1 SGHDN and CDR2 FVKESK. V dropped 5 bases and J dropped 0 bases, with 14 bases sitting between them. CDR3 length equals 15 residues. Written as DNA, the CDR3 is TGTGCCAGCAGCAAGGGGAGGGGGAGCTCCTACGAGCAGTACTTC. It codes for CASSKGRGSSYEQYF.

V usage is TRBV7-6 and J usage is TRBJ2-2; 8 nucleotides match TRBD1. This CDR3 has 18 amino acids. Germline lookup yields CDR1 SGHVS and CDR2 FNYEAQ. V shed 2 bases, J shed 2 bases, and the junction held 10 bases outside the gene matches. CDR3 protein: CASSLTVLQGGNTGELFF. The CDR3 DNA sequence: TGTGCCAGCAGCTTAACGGTCTTACAGGGGGGAAACACCGGGGAGCTGTTTTTT.

V is TRBV5-6 and J is TRBJ2-5; 12 bases match TRBD1. The CDR3 length is 16 residues. Germline CDR1 and CDR2: SGHDT and YYEEEE. V shed 4 bases and J 5 bases; nucleotides not matched to a gene: 9. This chain's CDR3 is CASSPGTGGAVETQYF. In DNA form, the CDR3 reads TGTGCCAGCAGCCCCGGGACAGGGGGCGCAGTGGAGACCCAGTACTTC.

This chain joins TRBV10-3 and TRBJ2-7; a possible D gene is TRBD1 (6 bases). This CDR3 is 13 amino acids long. Looked up from germline, CDR1 is ENHRY and CDR2 is SYGVKD. V lost 6 bases to trimming and J lost 7 bases, with 16 bases between them. CDR3 sequence: CAIRPGQPPEQYF. The CDR3 DNA is TGTGCCATCAGACCCGGACAGCCCCCAGAGCAGTACTTC.

The chain joins TRBV5-6 to TRBJ1-5; 8 bases are shared with TRBD1. V lost 6 bases to trimming and J lost 4 bases; unmatched junction nucleotides: 6. Germline V gene data show CDR1 as SGHDT and CDR2 as YYEEEE. CDR3 length equals 14 residues. The CDR3 sequence is CASTLTGENQPQHF. Written as DNA, the CDR3 is TGTGCCAGCACCCTGACAGGGGAAAATCAGCCCCAGCATTTT.

The chain links TRBV2 to TRBJ1-5; weak D call: TRBD1 (5 bases). Germline V lookup: CDR1 SNHLY, CDR2 FYNNEI. The CDR3 sequence is 15 residues long. Trimming left V 8 bases short and J 0 bases short, with 14 bases between. CDR3 sequence reads: CASARQPYSNQPQHF. In DNA form, the CDR3 reads TGTGCCAGCGCAAGACAGCCTTATAGCAATCAGCCCCAGCATTTT.

This chain connects TRBV19 to TRBJ2-3; no clear D. In germline, CDR1 is LNHDA, CDR2 SQIVND (reference sequence). Trimming stripped 3 bases from V and 1 base from J, with 5 bases between. The CDR3 is made up of 13 amino acids. The CDR3 protein is CASSILGTDTQYF. DNA of the CDR3: TGTGCCAGTAGTATCCTAGGCACAGATACGCAGTATTTT.

V and J are TRBV6-1 and TRBJ1-5, with a tentative D call TRBD1 (5 bases). The CDR3 has 16 residues. V was pared by 0 bases and J by 6 bases, with 15 bases between. The V gene's germline CDR1 is MNHNS and CDR2 SASEGT. CDR3 region: CASSEALQAGLQPQHF. Here the CDR3 DNA reads TGTGCCAGCAGTGAAGCGCTTCAGGCAGGGCTTCAGCCCCAGCATTTT.

The chain employs TRBV10-3 and TRBJ2-5, with unresolved D. The germline V and J ends were trimmed by 3 bases and 3 bases, with 8 bases remaining between them. Germline loops: CDR1 ENHRY, CDR2 SYGVKD. The CDR3 has 13 amino acids. CDR3 amino acids: CAISDVPKETQYF. CDR3 coding DNA: TGTGCCATCAGTGATGTACCAAAAGAGACCCAGTACTTC.

The CDR3 loop reads CSVVLAGGLDTQYF. DNA for the CDR3: TGCAGCGTGGTACTAGCGGGGGGGCTCGATACGCAGTATTTT. The J gene is TRBJ2-3, the V gene TRBV29-1; 13 bases map to TRBD2. Trimming cost V 6 bases and J 6 bases; bases outside gene matches: 6. Germline V gene data show CDR1 as SQVTM and CDR2 as ANQGSEA. The CDR3 spans 14 residues.

The chain carries TRBV7-6 and TRBJ1-4; 7 nucleotides align to TRBD1. The CDR3 is made up of 15 amino acids. Germline lookup yields CDR1 SGHVS and CDR2 FNYEAQ. The V and J ends lost 1 base and 8 bases, in that order; junction bases with no gene match: 7. In DNA, the CDR3 is TGTGCCAGCAGCTTAGACCCAGGGGGGGGAGAAAAACTGTTTTTT. The encoded protein is CASSLDPGGGEKLFF. Full variable domain (missing parts from reference TRBV7-6 and TRBJ1-4): GAGVSQSPRYKVTKRGQDVALRCDPISGHVSLYWYRQALGQGPEFLTYFNYEAQQDKSGLPNDRFSAERPEGSISTLTIQRTEQRDSAMYRCASSLDPGGGEKLFFGSGTQLSVL.